These T cell receptor beta chains were read from a single sample in a study of blood T cell repertoires in COVID-19. Some clones are missing from TCRdb's copy, which holds only in-frame ones; the method was immunoSEQ multiplex PCR. The data contain a few hundred thousand clones, 75% to 90% of them singletons. Sequencing was performed on peripheral blood. The receptors were gathered from a woman aged 35 to 49 who had recovered from COVID-19. CDR3s include the opening cysteine and the closing phenylalanine or tryptophan. Fields, in order: D gene, clone size, J gene, V gene, CDR3 protein, CDR3 DNA. A D gene is named only where the DNA matches it firmly. Clone size is stated in some rows and not others, as once, few, many or a class when expanded.

>TRBD2|.|TRBJ2-1|TRBV11-2
CASKAGINEQFF
TGTGCCAGCAAAGCGGGAATCAATGAGCAGTTCTTC
>.|.|TRBJ1-1|TRBV18
CASSQGSDTEAFF
TGTGCCAGCTCACAGGGGTCGGACACTGAAGCTTTCTTT
>.|.|TRBJ1-2|TRBV20-1
CTLPGSSGYTF
TGCACACTCCCAGGGTCCTCTGGCTACACCTTC
>.|.|TRBJ2-2|TRBV7-6
CASSLVRGYGELFF
TGTGCCAGCAGCTTAGTGAGGGGGTACGGGGAGCTGTTTTTT
>TRBD1|.|TRBJ1-3|TRBV18
CASSPLMGQAAGNTIYF
TGTGCCAGCTCACCGTTAATGGGACAGGCCGCCGGAAACACCATATATTTT
>TRBD1|.|TRBJ1-3|TRBV6-6
CASSSAGQISGNTIYF
TGTGCCAGCAGTTCCGCGGGACAGATCTCTGGAAACACCATATATTTT
>.|.|TRBJ1-2|TRBV27
CASSSIRQTAHYGYTF
TGTGCCAGCAGTTCGATTCGACAGACAGCGCACTATGGCTACACCTTC
>.|.|TRBJ2-2|TRBV19
CASNARGHTGELFF
TGTGCCAGTAATGCGCGGGGCCACACCGGGGAGCTGTTTTTT
>.|.|TRBJ1-1|TRBV6-4
CASSDSWRGGEAFF
TGTGCCAGCAGTGACTCTTGGAGGGGAGGGGAAGCTTTCTTT
>TRBD1|.|TRBJ1-6|TRBV30
CAWSATGALHF
TGTGCCTGGAGTGCGACAGGGGCCCTCCACTTT
>.|.|TRBJ2-1|TRBV6-5
CASSWKAGSNEQFF
TGTGCCAGCAGTTGGAAGGCGGGTTCGAATGAGCAGTTCTTC
>TRBD1|.|TRBJ1-2|TRBV4-1
CASSQEYGQDYGYTF
TGCGCCAGCAGCCAAGAGTACGGACAGGACTATGGCTACACCTTC
>TRBD1|.|TRBJ1-6|TRBV28
CASKGDRASPLHF
TGTGCCAGCAAGGGGGACAGGGCGTCACCCCTCCACTTT
>.|.|TRBJ1-6|TRBV9
CASSTRGDSPLHF
TGTGCCAGCAGCACCCGGGGTGATTCACCCCTCCACTTT
>TRBD1|.|TRBJ1-1|TRBV11-2
CASSLDLGTGALRDTEAFF
TGTGCCAGCAGCTTAGATTTAGGGACAGGGGCGTTAAGGGACACTGAAGCTTTCTTT
>TRBD2|.|TRBJ2-1|TRBV11-3
CASSLDFSGRAGNEQFF
TGTGCCAGCAGCTTAGATTTTAGCGGGAGGGCCGGCAATGAGCAGTTCTTC
>TRBD2|.|TRBJ2-1|TRBV13
CASSLGRDYSNEQFF
TGTGCCAGCAGCCTCGGCCGGGACTACAGTAATGAGCAGTTCTTC
>TRBD2|.|TRBJ2-1|TRBV15
CATSRDLGGGAYEQFF
TGTGCCACCAGCAGAGATCTGGGCGGGGGGGCCTATGAGCAGTTCTTC
>TRBD1|few|TRBJ2-2|TRBV5-4
CASSRPLGQGTNTGELFF
TGTGCCAGCAGCCGACCGCTGGGACAGGGGACTAACACCGGGGAGCTGTTTTTT
>.|.|TRBJ2-2|TRBV5-1
CASSLRGSEPNTGELFF
TGCGCCAGCAGCTTGAGAGGTTCGGAGCCGAACACCGGGGAGCTGTTTTTT
>.|.|TRBJ2-2|TRBV20-1
CSASTRRGVGELFF
TGCAGTGCTAGTACGCGGCGGGGAGTCGGGGAGCTGTTTTTT
>TRBD2|.|TRBJ2-2|TRBV5-5
CASSLVLAGHGELFF
TGTGCCAGCAGCTTGGTACTAGCGGGACACGGGGAGCTGTTTTTT
>.|many|TRBJ1-1|TRBV29-1
CSVPGQTGTEAFF
TGCAGCGTCCCGGGACAAACGGGCACTGAAGCTTTCTTT
>TRBD1|once|TRBJ1-4|TRBV28
CASSPKTGGGEKLFF
TGTGCCAGCAGTCCTAAAACAGGGGGAGGGGAAAAACTGTTTTTT
>.|.|TRBJ1-2|TRBV10-3
CAISRQSNYGYTF
TGTGCCATCAGTAGACAGAGTAACTATGGCTACACCTTC
>TRBD2|.|TRBJ2-1|TRBV27
CASSSLRTSANWEQFF
TGTGCCAGCAGTTCACTTAGGACTAGCGCGAATTGGGAGCAGTTCTTC
>.|.|TRBJ1-6|TRBV28
CASSHSNSPLHF
TGTGCCAGCAGTCACAGCAATTCACCCCTCCACTTT
>.|.|TRBJ1-1|TRBV18
CASSPYQGWDFNTEAFF
TGTGCCAGCTCACCTTATCAGGGTTGGGATTTTAACACTGAAGCTTTCTTT
>TRBD2|.|TRBJ2-5|TRBV18
CASGGREQETQYF
TGTGCCAGCGGTGGGAGGGAACAAGAGACCCAGTACTTC
>.|.|TRBJ2-1|TRBV6-2/TRBV6-3
CASSYGGGNEQFF
TGTGCCAGCAGTTACGGGGGAGGAAATGAGCAGTTCTTC
>TRBD2|.|TRBJ2-2|TRBV2
CASRASGLAVTGELFF
TGTGCCAGCAGAGCTTCGGGACTAGCGGTTACCGGGGAGCTGTTTTTT
>TRBD1|.|TRBJ2-5|TRBV5-4
CASSQGDREHETQYF
TGTGCCAGCAGCCAGGGGGACAGGGAGCATGAGACCCAGTACTTC
>.|.|TRBJ2-1|TRBV6-5
CASKAGNNEQFF
TGTGCCAGCAAGGCGGGTAACAATGAGCAGTTCTTC
>.|.|TRBJ2-3|TRBV21-1
CASSKVEAGGHRDTQYF
TGTGCCAGCAGCAAAGTGGAAGCGGGGGGCCATCGCGATACGCAGTATTTT
>TRBD1|.|TRBJ2-1|TRBV6-5
CASSHRTGTYNEQFF
TGTGCCAGCAGTCACCGGACAGGGACTTACAATGAGCAGTTCTTC
>.|.|TRBJ2-6|TRBV11-3
CASSGGNVLTF
TGTGCCAGCTCAGGTGGCAACGTCCTGACTTTC
>.|.|TRBJ2-5|TRBV18
CASSQEILSRETQYF
TGTGCCAGCTCACAGGAGATTTTGTCGCGAGAGACCCAGTACTTC
>TRBD1|.|TRBJ2-2|TRBV6-5
CASRPGTGTGELFF
TGTGCCAGCAGACCCGGGACAGGCACCGGGGAGCTGTTTTTT
>TRBD1|.|TRBJ1-3|TRBV7-2
CASSADRDHTIYF
TGTGCCAGCAGCGCCGACAGGGACCACACCATATATTTT
>.|.|TRBJ2-3|TRBV19
CASSKRPAGTDTQYF
TGTGCCAGCTCTAAGCGGCCTGCCGGCACAGATACGCAGTATTTT
>.|.|TRBJ1-2|TRBV3-1/TRBV3-2
CASSPSAGNRNGYTF
TGTGCCAGCAGCCCCTCCGCGGGGAATCGCAATGGCTACACCTTC
>TRBD1|.|TRBJ1-5|TRBV10-2
CASNPQGGNQPQHF
TGCGCCAGCAATCCCCAGGGGGGCAATCAGCCCCAGCATTTT
>.|.|TRBJ2-1|TRBV29-1
CSVEPLDGEQFF
TGCAGCGTTGAGCCACTAGACGGAGAGCAGTTCTTC
>TRBD1|.|TRBJ1-6|TRBV20-1
CSASASRTGQNSPLHF
TGCAGTGCTAGTGCGTCGAGGACAGGGCAAAATTCACCCCTCCACTTT
>TRBD1|.|TRBJ1-3|TRBV5-5
CASSLPGGGGNTIYF
TGTGCCAGCAGCCTTCCAGGGGGCGGTGGAAACACCATATATTTT
>.|.|TRBJ2-2|TRBV19
CASSINWATNTGELFF
TGTGCCAGTAGTATTAATTGGGCGACGAACACCGGGGAGCTGTTTTTT
>.|.|TRBJ1-1|TRBV28
CASSQSEGSEAFF
TGTGCCAGCAGCCAGTCCGAGGGCAGTGAAGCTTTCTTT
>.|.|TRBJ1-4|TRBV6-2/TRBV6-3
CASSIRTGVGTTNEKLFF
TGTGCCAGCAGTATCCGGACTGGGGTTGGAACAACTAATGAAAAACTGTTTTTT
>TRBD1|.|TRBJ1-4|TRBV10-2
CASSDPDRVNEKLFF
TGCGCCAGCAGTGACCCGGACAGGGTTAATGAAAAACTGTTTTTT
>TRBD1|.|TRBJ1-1|TRBV6-5
CASRGGPGLNTEAFF
TGTGCCAGCAGAGGGGGCCCCGGTCTGAACACTGAAGCTTTCTTT
>TRBD1|.|TRBJ2-7|TRBV28
CASRPGTGGYYEQYF
TGTGCCAGCAGACCCGGGACAGGGGGCTATTACGAGCAGTACTTC
>.|.|TRBJ1-2|TRBV11-2
CASSSAGLNYGYTF
TGTGCCAGCAGCTCGGCAGGGCTTAACTATGGCTACACCTTC
>TRBD2|.|TRBJ2-7|TRBV9
CASSVSGGTLYEQYF
TGTGCCAGCAGCGTATCGGGGGGGACACTCTACGAGCAGTACTTC
>.|.|TRBJ2-6|TRBV6-5
CASMAAGANVLTF
TGTGCCAGCATGGCGGCTGGGGCCAACGTCCTGACTTTC
>TRBD2|.|TRBJ2-5|TRBV3-1/TRBV3-2
CASSRTSGKETQYF
TGTGCCAGCAGCCGGACTAGCGGGAAGGAGACCCAGTACTTC